Sequencing of this T cell receptor (beta chain) was carried out in a study of cytomegalovirus exposure and HLA in healthy donors. Study results and limitations: Later on, an analysis tied over 15,000 TCR beta sequences to HLA alleles at 0.05 false discovery rate. Later analysis suggested most CMV-associated TCR beta chains were HLA-restricted. Later, TCR association rates were found to vary by HLA locus, highest for DRB1 and lowest for HLA-C.

Germline V gives CDR1 MNHEY, CDR2 SMNVEV (reference sequence). Trimming pared 4 bases from V and 1 base from J, leaving 8 bases between. The CDR3 loop spans 13 amino acids. As to this clone: The antigen remains undetermined.

In the PCR, 60 Vbeta and 13 Jbeta primers were used. The protocol was immunoSEQ multiplex PCR, while the TCRdb copy is restricted to in-frame clones and leaves out a portion. The sample contains fewer than 250,000 clones, 60% to 80% of which appear only once. The receptor was isolated from a male donor in good health and CMV-seronegative. The sequenced material came from PBMCs. The J gene is TRBJ2-7, the V gene TRBV27; D possibly corresponds to TRBD2 (5 bases). This chain's CDR3 is CASSWSGSYEQYF. The DNA for the CDR3 is TGTGCCAGCAGTTGGTCGGGGTCCTACGAGCAGTACTTC.